The present T cell receptor (beta chain) was sequenced within a study of blood T cells in healthy people across ages. Study conclusions and caveats: The study found more naive CD4+ cells and higher diversity in long-lived than aged donors.

Around 10 milliliters of peripheral blood were drawn from each donor. The extraction recovered at least 5 micrograms of total RNA per sample. Looked up from germline, CDR1 is MNHNY and CDR2 is SVGAGI (reference sequence). The V gene end was trimmed by 6 bases and the J gene end by 4 bases; junction bases not matched to a gene: 12. CDR3 size: 16 residues. As regards this clonotype: What it binds is unknown.

The second PCR ran 7 to 11 cycles with a sample-barcoded 5' primer and J-beta primers. One entry per CDR3 protein results from TCRdb running MiXCR on the 5' RACE reads. Of hundreds of thousands of distinct CDR3 sequences listed, about 20% were seen once; the top ten hold about 22%. This sequence was found in an older man in good health. Sequences were obtained from blood. The chain carries TRBV6-6 and TRBJ1-5; 7 bases agree with TRBD1. CDR3 coding DNA: TGTGCCAGCAGCCAACCGGACAGGCGGTTGAATCAGCCCCAGCATTTT. Translation gives CASSQPDRRLNQPQHF.